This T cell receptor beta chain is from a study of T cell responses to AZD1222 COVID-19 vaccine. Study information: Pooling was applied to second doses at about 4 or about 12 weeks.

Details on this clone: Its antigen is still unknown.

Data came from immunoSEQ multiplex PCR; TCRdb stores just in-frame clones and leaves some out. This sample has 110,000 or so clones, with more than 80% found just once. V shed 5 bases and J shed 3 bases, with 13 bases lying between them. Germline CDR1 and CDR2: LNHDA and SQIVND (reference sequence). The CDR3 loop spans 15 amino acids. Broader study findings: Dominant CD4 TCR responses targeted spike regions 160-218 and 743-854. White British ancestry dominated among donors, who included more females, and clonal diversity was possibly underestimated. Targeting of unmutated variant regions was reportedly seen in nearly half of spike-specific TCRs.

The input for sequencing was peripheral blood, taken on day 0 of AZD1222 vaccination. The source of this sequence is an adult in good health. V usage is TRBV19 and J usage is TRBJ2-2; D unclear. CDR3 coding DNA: TGTGCCAGTAGTCTCTTTGACACTTACACCGGGGAGCTGTTTTTT. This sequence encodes CASSLFDTYTGELFF.